The text below deals with one T cell receptor beta chain. Produced via immunoSEQ multiplex PCR; TCRdb's table is partial and in-frame only. The sample shows around 140,000 clones, approximately 82% of them seen only once. This specimen belongs to a study of blood T cell repertoires in COVID-19. About the study: PBMCs, B-cell-depleted T cells, or T cells provided the cDNA or gDNA that made up the material.

Trimming removed 3 bases at V and 4 bases at J, with 14 bases between. CDR1 LNHDA and CDR2 SQIVND come from the germline V gene (reference sequence). There are 15 residues in the CDR3. Sequencing input: peripheral blood. The sequence was collected from a human donor with acute or convalescent COVID-19. The donor label of this sample is uncertain. This chain joins TRBV19 and TRBJ2-3; weak D call: TRBD1 (6 bases). DNA of the CDR3: TGTGCCAGTAGTATTACCAGGGGTGTTTCAGATACGCAGTATTTT. Protein sequence: CASSITRGVSDTQYF.